The 26 T cell receptor beta chains below come from one sample, sequenced in a study of post-analysis software for immune sequencing data. These TCRs are of unknown antigen specificity. Tagging with unique molecular identifiers was a feature of the TCR beta cDNA libraries. TCRdb called the PCR reads again in MiXCR, with one record for every CDR3 protein. Of hundreds of thousands of distinct CDR3 sequences listed, around 40% were seen once; the top ten hold around an eighth. General observations from the study: A handful of TRBV segments were significantly more frequent in patients than in controls. TRBV5-6, TRBV5-1 and TRBV20-1 were among these segments.

Sequences were obtained from blood. The receptors were sampled from a girl aged 10-17 years with multiple sclerosis.

The V and J genes are TRBV10-3 and TRBJ2-3; TRBD2 aligns across 7 bases. From germline, CDR1 is ENHRY and CDR2 SYGVKD. The CDR3 sequence is 14 residues long. V trimming: 11 bases; J trimming: 0 bases; junction bases outside the gene matches: 8. The CDR3 DNA reads as TGTGCCGCCTCCCTAGCGGCTAGCACAGATACGCAGTATTTT. Translation gives CAASLAASTDTQYF.

This chain joins TRBV7-3 and TRBJ2-1; no clear D gene. This CDR3 is built from 14 residues. CDR1 and CDR2 (germline): SGHTA, FQGTGA. Trimming removed 5 bases at V and 4 bases at J, with 12 bases between. This chain's CDR3 is CASSPSADYNEQFF. The CDR3 region has the DNA TGTGCCAGCAGCCCGTCGGCCGATTACAATGAGCAGTTCTTC.

This clonotype has more than one count but fewer than ten. The chain is built from TRBV4-2 and TRBJ2-7; 13 nucleotides agree with TRBD2. This CDR3 is built from 18 residues. The trim removed 3 bases at V and 3 bases at J, leaving 11 bases unmatched. Germline V gene lookup returns CDR1 LGHNA and CDR2 YNFKEQ. CDR3 bases: TGTGCCAGCAGCCAGCCAACTAGCGGGAGGGCCAAAGGCTACGAGCAGTACTTC. Residues: CASSQPTSGRAKGYEQYF.

The chain has TRBV5-1 and TRBJ1-5; D uncertain. This CDR3 spans 15 amino acids. Germline lookup yields CDR1 SGHRS and CDR2 YFSETQ. V was cut by 0 bases and J by 3 bases, with 10 bases left in between. The CDR3 sequence is CASSLDSSNNQPQHF. CDR3 DNA: TGCGCCAGCAGCTTGGATTCGTCCAACAATCAGCCCCAGCATTTT.

The chain carries TRBV20-1 and TRBJ2-3; no clear D gene. Trimming shortened V by 6 bases and J by 0 bases, and 16 bases separated the two germline ends. The germline gives CDR1 DFQATT, CDR2 SNEGSKA (reference sequence). The CDR3 extends over 15 amino acids. The CDR3 loop is CSALGPVSSTDTQYF. The CDR3 coding sequence is TGCAGTGCGCTAGGGCCCGTATCTAGCACAGATACGCAGTATTTT.

Concerning this clonotype: The germline gene is not matched at one end of the junction; a read error may be the cause. Written as DNA, the CDR3 is TGTGCCAGCAGCTTATTCCCACAGGCGGAAGCGACTAATGAAAAACTGTTTTTT. The encoded protein is CASSLFPQAEATNEKLFF. This chain uses TRBV27 with TRBJ1-4; TRBD1 might be the D (5 bases). Germline lookup yields CDR1 MNHEY and CDR2 SMNVEV (reference sequence). The CDR3 has 18 amino acids.

The gene calls are TRBV7-2 and TRBJ2-5, with a weak D call TRBD2 (6 bases). Trimming took off 1 base at V and 1 base at J, with 10 bases between the two ends. CDR1 and CDR2 from the germline V gene are SGHTA and FQGNSA. The CDR3 is made up of 15 amino acids. The CDR3 region is CASSLGPTSQETQYF. CDR3 nucleotides: TGTGCCAGCAGCTTAGGCCCGACTAGCCAAGAGACCCAGTACTTC.

This sequence joins TRBV6-5 and TRBJ1-1, with a tentative D call TRBD1 (5 bases). The CDR3 contains 14 residues. Trimming pared 2 bases from V and 7 bases from J, leaving 14 bases between. Germline-derived CDR1 and CDR2 are MNHEY and SVGAGI. CDR3 sequence reads: CASSYRGREGEAFF. DNA of the CDR3: TGTGCCAGCAGTTACCGAGGCAGGGAAGGTGAAGCTTTCTTT.

The gene calls are TRBV24-1 and TRBJ2-3, with D unresolved. The CDR3 is 13 residues long. Trimming stripped 8 bases from V and 2 bases from J, with 10 bases between. CDR1 KGHDR and CDR2 SFDVKD come from the germline V gene. The CDR3 here is CATKHPVTDTQYF. CDR3 in DNA: TGTGCCACCAAGCACCCCGTCACAGATACGCAGTATTTT.

The chain has TRBV7-9 and TRBJ1-2; possibly TRBD1 for D (6 bases). The germline CDR1 and CDR2 sequences are SEHNR and FQNEAQ (reference sequence). With 5 bases removed from V and 10 bases from J, the gap between germline ends came to 20 bases. The CDR3 covers 14 residues. The CDR3 DNA follows: TGTGCCAGCAGCCAGAAACAGGGCCCTATAGACTACACCTTC. Its translation: CASSQKQGPIDYTF. Using reference TRBV7-9 and TRBJ1-2 for the parts outside the CDR3, the full variable domain is DTGVSQNPRHKITKRGQNVTFRCDPISEHNRLYWYRQTLGQGPEFLTYFQNEAQLEKSRLLSDRFSAERPKGSFSTLEIQRTEQGDSAMYLCASSQKQGPIDYTFGSGTRLTVV.

This clonotype was seen a single time. In nucleotides, the CDR3 is TGCAGTGCTAGCATTCCTTGGACTAGCGGGAGTTACAATGAGCAGTTCTTC. Translating it yields CSASIPWTSGSYNEQFF. The chain recombines TRBV20-1 with TRBJ2-1; 13 positions agree with TRBD2. There are 17 residues in the CDR3. Unmatched junction bases numbered 9, after V lost 3 bases and J lost 4 bases. Germline V CDR1 and CDR2: DFQATT, SNEGSKA (reference sequence).

J is TRBJ2-4 and V is TRBV5-8; perhaps TRBD2 as D (5 bases). The V and J ends lost 4 bases and 0 bases respectively, with 11 bases between them. Germline CDR1 and CDR2: SGHTS and YDEGEE. The CDR3 is made up of 15 amino acids. CDR3 sequence (DNA): TGTGCCAGCAGCCTGCCGGGGATAGCCAAAAACATTCAGTACTTC. Translating it yields CASSLPGIAKNIQYF.

The V and J genes are TRBV20-1 and TRBJ2-5; 9 bases are shared with TRBD2. The CDR3 spans 16 residues. CDR1 is DFQATT and CDR2 is SNEGSKA in the germline V gene (reference sequence). V trimming: 0 bases; J trimming: 0 bases; junction bases outside the gene matches: 5. CDR3 in DNA: TGCAGTGCTAGAGATCGACTAGCGGAATACCAAGAGACCCAGTACTTC. It translates to CSARDRLAEYQETQYF.

This clonotype was observed a handful of times. The rearrangement uses TRBV24-1 and TRBJ1-2, with TRBD1 identical over 8 bases. There are 15 residues in the CDR3. Germline values: CDR1 KGHDR, CDR2 SFDVKD. V shed 3 bases and J 6 bases; nucleotides not matched to a gene: 8. The CDR3 bases are TGTGCCACCAGTGATACAACAGGGGGAAGGCATGGCTACACCTTC. Its protein is CATSDTTGGRHGYTF.

In nucleotides, the CDR3 is TGCGCCAGCAGCGATAGAGTAACTAGCGGGAGACCTAATGAGCAGTTCTTC. Protein: CASSDRVTSGRPNEQFF. V is TRBV5-1 and J is TRBJ2-1, with 11 bases identical to TRBD2. The trim removed 4 bases at V and 7 bases at J, leaving 13 bases unmatched. This CDR3 comprises 17 residues. Germline CDR1 is SGHRS and CDR2 is YFSETQ.

The chain couples TRBV7-9 to TRBJ2-7; TRBD1 matches at 8 bases. Looked up from germline, CDR1 is SEHNR and CDR2 is FQNEAQ (reference sequence). V was pared by 5 bases and J by 0 bases, with 6 bases of the junction left unmatched. CDR3 size: 15 residues. The CDR3 loop reads CASSHRDRSSYEQYF. CDR3 DNA: TGTGCCAGCAGCCACCGGGACAGGAGCTCCTACGAGCAGTACTTC.

The CDR3 loop is CAISDGTGAHEQYF. Written as DNA, the CDR3 is TGTGCCATCAGTGACGGGACAGGGGCCCACGAGCAGTACTTC. The rearrangement uses TRBV10-3 and TRBJ2-4, with TRBD1 matching over 10 bases. The J call is in doubt because the DNA end fits TRBJ2-7 better. The V gene's germline CDR1 is ENHRY and CDR2 SYGVKD. The CDR3 has 14 residues.

With respect to this clonotype: Since a much larger clone is just one base distant, this may be a read error. The J gene is TRBJ2-1, the V gene TRBV27, with D possibly being TRBD2 (7 bases). CDR3 size: 15 residues. Per germline, CDR1 MNHEY and CDR2 SMNVEV (reference sequence). In DNA, the CDR3 is TGTGCCAGCAGTTTAAGTGCGGGGGCCTACAATGAGCGGTTCTTC. Its translation: CASSLSAGAYNERFF.

The chain carries TRBV4-2 and TRBJ2-1; 15 positions match TRBD2. The trim removed 4 bases at V and 7 bases at J, leaving 8 bases unmatched. Germline-derived CDR1 and CDR2 are LGHNA and YNFKEQ. CDR3 length: 17 amino acids. The DNA of the CDR3 is TGTGCCAGCAGCCCCGGGACTAGCGGGAGGATGAGAAATGAGCAGTTCTTC. Amino acid sequence: CASSPGTSGRMRNEQFF.

This chain joins TRBV6-5 and TRBJ1-1, with 8 bases lining up with TRBD1. The V gene end was trimmed by 0 bases and the J gene end by 6 bases; junction bases not matched to a gene: 3. CDR3 size: 14 residues. Germline V gene sequence: CDR1 MNHEY, CDR2 SVGAGI. The CDR3 loop is CASSYSTGAPEAFF. The CDR3 DNA follows: TGTGCCAGCAGTTACTCGACAGGGGCCCCTGAAGCTTTCTTT.

The J gene is TRBJ2-1, the V gene TRBV29-1; D might be TRBD2 (5 bases). The V gene's germline CDR1 is SQVTM and CDR2 ANQGSEA. V was pared by 8 bases and J by 0 bases, with 11 bases between. The CDR3 length is 13 residues. The CDR3 DNA reads TGCAGCCTGGGGAGCCCCTCCTACAATGAGCAGTTCTTC. Its protein is CSLGSPSYNEQFF.

The DNA for the CDR3 is TGCGCCAGCAGCCAAGAAAGGGACACTTTTTTGAGCGGCTACACCTTC. Translated, it gives CASSQERDTFLSGYTF. V is TRBV4-3 and J is TRBJ1-2; maybe TRBD1 (6 bases). The germline V and J ends were trimmed by 0 bases and 8 bases, with 19 bases remaining between them. Germline V gene sequence: CDR1 LGHNA, CDR2 YSLEER. The CDR3 has 16 amino acids.

V gene TRBV9 combines with J gene TRBJ2-1, with D tentatively TRBD2 (6 bases). This CDR3 contains 18 residues. Germline V gene lookup returns CDR1 SGDLS and CDR2 YYNGEE. V lost 0 bases and J lost 1, with 17 bases in between. The CDR3 nucleotides read TGTGCCAGCAGCGTAGGTGCGGGGAAGATGGGATCCTACAATGAGCAGTTCTTC. Protein: CASSVGAGKMGSYNEQFF.

The chain uses TRBV10-3 and TRBJ2-1; 8 nucleotides agree with TRBD1. The CDR3 loop spans 14 amino acids. Per the germline V gene, CDR1 is ENHRY and CDR2 is SYGVKD. Trimming cost V 0 bases and J 9 bases; bases outside gene matches: 4. CDR3 residues: CAISESDRGSEQFF. In nucleotides, the CDR3 is TGTGCCATCAGTGAGTCCGACAGGGGATCTGAGCAGTTCTTC.

The chain links TRBV5-1 to TRBJ1-2; perhaps TRBD1 as D (5 bases). Trimming stripped 4 bases from V and 5 bases from J, with 12 bases between. Germline-derived CDR1 and CDR2 are SGHRS and YFSETQ. This CDR3 has 13 amino acids. As DNA, the CDR3 is TGCGCCAGCAGCCGGGACGCTTCGTATGGCTACACCTTC. Translated, it gives CASSRDASYGYTF. Drawing the rest from reference TRBV5-1 and TRBJ1-2, the complete variable domain is KAGVTQTPRYLIKTRGQQVTLSCSPISGHRSVSWYQQTPGQGLQFLFEYFSETQRNKGNFPGRFSGRQFSNSRSEMNVSTLELGDSALYLCASSRDASYGYTFGSGTRLTVV.

The chain combines TRBV20-1 with TRBJ2-7; perhaps TRBD1 as D (6 bases). The V end lost 7 bases, the J end lost 2 bases, and 9 bases lay between the germline ends. There are 11 residues in the CDR3. Germline V gene data show CDR1 as DFQATT and CDR2 as SNEGSKA (reference sequence). The CDR3 DNA sequence: TGCAGTGTAAGGACAGCCTACGAGCAGTACTTC. Translation gives CSVRTAYEQYF.